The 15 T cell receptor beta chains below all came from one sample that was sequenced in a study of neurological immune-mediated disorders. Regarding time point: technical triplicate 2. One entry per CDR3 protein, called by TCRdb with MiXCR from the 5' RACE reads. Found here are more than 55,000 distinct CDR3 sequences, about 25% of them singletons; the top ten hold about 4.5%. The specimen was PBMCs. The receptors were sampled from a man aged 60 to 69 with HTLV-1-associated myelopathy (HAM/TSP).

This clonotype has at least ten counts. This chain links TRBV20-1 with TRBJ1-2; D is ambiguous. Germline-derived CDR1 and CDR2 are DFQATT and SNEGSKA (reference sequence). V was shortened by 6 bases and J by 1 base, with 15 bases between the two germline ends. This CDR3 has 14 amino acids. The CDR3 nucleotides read TGCAGTGCGCAGGTTCTGGGCCGTAACTATGGCTACACCTTC. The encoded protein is CSAQVLGRNYGYTF.

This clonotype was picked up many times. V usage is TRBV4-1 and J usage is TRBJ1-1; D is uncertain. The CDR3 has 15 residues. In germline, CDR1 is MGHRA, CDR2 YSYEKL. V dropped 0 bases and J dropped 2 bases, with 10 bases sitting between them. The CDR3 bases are TGCGCCAGCAGCCAAGACGACTATAGTAACACTGAAGCTTTCTTT. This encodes CASSQDDYSNTEAFF.

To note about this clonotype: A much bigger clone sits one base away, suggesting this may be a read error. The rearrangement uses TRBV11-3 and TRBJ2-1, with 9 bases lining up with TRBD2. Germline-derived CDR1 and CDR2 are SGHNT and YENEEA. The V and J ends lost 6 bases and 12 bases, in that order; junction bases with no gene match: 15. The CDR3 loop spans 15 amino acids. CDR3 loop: CASSPRREGQGGQFF. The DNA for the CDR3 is TGTGCCAGCAGTCCGCGGCGGGAGGGCCAGGGTGGGCAGTTCTTC.

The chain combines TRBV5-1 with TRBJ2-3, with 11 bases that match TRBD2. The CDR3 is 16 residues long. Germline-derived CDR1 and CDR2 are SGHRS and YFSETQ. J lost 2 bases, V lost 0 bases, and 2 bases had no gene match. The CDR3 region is CASSLGTSGSTDTQYF. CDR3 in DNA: TGCGCCAGCAGCTTGGGGACTAGCGGGTCCACAGATACGCAGTATTTT.

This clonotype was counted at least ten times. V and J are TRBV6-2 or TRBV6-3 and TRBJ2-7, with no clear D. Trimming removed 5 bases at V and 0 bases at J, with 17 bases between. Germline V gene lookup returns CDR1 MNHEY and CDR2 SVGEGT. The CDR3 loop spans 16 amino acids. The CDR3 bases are TGTGCCAGCAGTCCCACCCCCGGGCCGATCTCCTACGAGCAGTACTTC. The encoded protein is CASSPTPGPISYEQYF.

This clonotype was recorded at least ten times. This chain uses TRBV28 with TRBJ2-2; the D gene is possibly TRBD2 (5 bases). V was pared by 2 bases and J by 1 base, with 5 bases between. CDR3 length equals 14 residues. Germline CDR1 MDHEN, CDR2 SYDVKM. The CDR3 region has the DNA TGTGCCAGCAGTTTAGGGAGGAACACCGGGGAGCTGTTTTTT. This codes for CASSLGRNTGELFF. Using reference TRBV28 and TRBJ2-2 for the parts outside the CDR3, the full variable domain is DVKVTQSSRYLVKRTGEKVFLECVQDMDHENMFWYRQDPGLGLRLIYFSYDVKMKEKGDIPEGYSVSREKKERFSLILESASTNQTSMYLCASSLGRNTGELFFGEGSRLTVL.

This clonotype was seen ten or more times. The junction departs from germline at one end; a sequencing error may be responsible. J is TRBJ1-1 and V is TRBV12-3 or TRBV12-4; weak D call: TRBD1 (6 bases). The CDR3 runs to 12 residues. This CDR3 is CARSLGGTEAFF. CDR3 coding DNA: TGTGCCAGAAGTTTAGGGGGCACTGAAGCTTTCTTT.

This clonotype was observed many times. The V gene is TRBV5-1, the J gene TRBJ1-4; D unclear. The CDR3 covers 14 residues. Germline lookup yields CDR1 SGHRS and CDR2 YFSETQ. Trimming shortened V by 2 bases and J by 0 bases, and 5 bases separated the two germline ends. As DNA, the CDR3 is TGCGCCAGCAGCTTAACTGCAACTAATGAAAAACTGTTTTTT. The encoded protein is CASSLTATNEKLFF.

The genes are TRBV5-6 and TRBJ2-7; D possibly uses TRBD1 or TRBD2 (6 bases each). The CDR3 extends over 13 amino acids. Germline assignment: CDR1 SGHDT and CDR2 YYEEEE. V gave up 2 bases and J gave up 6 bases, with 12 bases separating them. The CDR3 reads CASSLPQGGEQYF. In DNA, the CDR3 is TGTGCCAGCAGCTTACCACAGGGAGGCGAGCAGTACTTC.

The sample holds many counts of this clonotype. The CDR3 region has the DNA TGTGCCAGCAGCCAAGGTGACTTCAGGGGAGGGGGCACTGAAGCTTTCTTT. Translated: CASSQGDFRGGGTEAFF. This rearrangement joins TRBV3-1 to TRBJ1-1; possible D gene TRBD1, 6 bases. The CDR3 is 17 amino acids. Trimming removed 1 base from V and 4 bases from J, with 19 bases in between. Germline V gene lookup returns CDR1 LGHDT and CDR2 YNNKEL (reference sequence).

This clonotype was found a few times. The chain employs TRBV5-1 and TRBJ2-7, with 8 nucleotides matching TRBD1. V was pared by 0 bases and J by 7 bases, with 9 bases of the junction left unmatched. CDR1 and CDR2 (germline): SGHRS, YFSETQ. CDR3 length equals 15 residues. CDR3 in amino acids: CASSLGGQGLEEQYF. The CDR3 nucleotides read TGCGCCAGCAGCTTGGGAGGACAGGGATTAGAAGAGCAGTACTTC. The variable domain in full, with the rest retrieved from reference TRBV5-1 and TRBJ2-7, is KAGVTQTPRYLIKTRGQQVTLSCSPISGHRSVSWYQQTPGQGLQFLFEYFSETQRNKGNFPGRFSGRQFSNSRSEMNVSTLELGDSALYLCASSLGGQGLEEQYFGPGTRLTVT.

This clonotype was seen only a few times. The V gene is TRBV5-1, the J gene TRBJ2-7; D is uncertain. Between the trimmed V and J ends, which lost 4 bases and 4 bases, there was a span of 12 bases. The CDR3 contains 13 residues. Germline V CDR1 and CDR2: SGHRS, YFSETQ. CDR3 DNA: TGCGCCAGCAGCCCATCGACACTATACGAGCAGTACTTC. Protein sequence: CASSPSTLYEQYF.

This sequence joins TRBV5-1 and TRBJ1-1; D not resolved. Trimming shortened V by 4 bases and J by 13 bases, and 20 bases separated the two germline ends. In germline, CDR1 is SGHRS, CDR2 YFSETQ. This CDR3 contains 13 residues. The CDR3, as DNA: TGCGCCAGCAGCCTGAGGACGGGAGGTGACGTTTTCTTT. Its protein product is CASSLRTGGDVFF.

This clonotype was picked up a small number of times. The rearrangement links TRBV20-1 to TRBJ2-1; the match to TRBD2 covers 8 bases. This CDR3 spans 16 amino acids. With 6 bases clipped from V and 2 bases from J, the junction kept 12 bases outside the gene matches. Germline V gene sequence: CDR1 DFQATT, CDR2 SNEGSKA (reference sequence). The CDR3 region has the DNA TGCAGTGCCCTGACTAGCGCAGACCCGGCCTACAATGAGCAGTTCTTC. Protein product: CSALTSADPAYNEQFF.

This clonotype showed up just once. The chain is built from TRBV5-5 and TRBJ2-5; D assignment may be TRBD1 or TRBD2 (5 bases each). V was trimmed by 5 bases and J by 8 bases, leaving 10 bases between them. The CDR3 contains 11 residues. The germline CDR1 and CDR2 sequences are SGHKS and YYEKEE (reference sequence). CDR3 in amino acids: CASRGDQTQYF. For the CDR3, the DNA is TGTGCCAGCAGGGGGGACCAAACCCAGTACTTC.